A few counts support the clone carrying this TCR beta chain. The sample comes from a study of read filtering for tumor transcriptome and immune sequencing. For the study at large: The cohort had about 16 men and some 13 women aged roughly 40 to 80, mean around 63 years.

From roughly 390 ng of RNA, a library with molecular barcoded alpha/delta and beta/gamma adaptors was made. Using its own MiXCR run on the reads, TCRdb lists one record per CDR3 protein. The table has roughly 130,000 distinct CDR3 sequences, about an eighth seen once. This CDR3 has 14 amino acids. Trimming pared 6 bases from V and 3 bases from J, leaving 12 bases between. Germline V lookup: CDR1 MNHNS, CDR2 SASEGT. The sequence derives from a donor aged 40 or over with multiple myeloma. The sequencing sample was made of a population of CD138-negative cells sorted from bone marrow. V usage is TRBV6-1 and J usage is TRBJ2-1; TRBD2 might be the D (6 bases). CDR3 sequence: CASSYGGNYNEQFF. Here the CDR3 DNA reads TGTGCCAGCAGCTACGGCGGGAACTACAATGAGCAGTTCTTC.